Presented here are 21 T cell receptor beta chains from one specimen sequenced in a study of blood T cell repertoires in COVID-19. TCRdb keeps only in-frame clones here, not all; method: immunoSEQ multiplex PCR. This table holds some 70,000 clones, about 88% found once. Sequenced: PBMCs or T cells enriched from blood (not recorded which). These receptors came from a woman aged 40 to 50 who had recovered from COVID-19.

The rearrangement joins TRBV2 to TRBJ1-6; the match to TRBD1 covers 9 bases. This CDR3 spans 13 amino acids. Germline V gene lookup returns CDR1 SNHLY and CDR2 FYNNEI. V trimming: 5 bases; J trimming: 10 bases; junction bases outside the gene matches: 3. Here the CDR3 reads CASSWDRDSPLHF. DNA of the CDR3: TGTGCCAGCAGTTGGGACAGGGACTCACCCCTCCACTTT.

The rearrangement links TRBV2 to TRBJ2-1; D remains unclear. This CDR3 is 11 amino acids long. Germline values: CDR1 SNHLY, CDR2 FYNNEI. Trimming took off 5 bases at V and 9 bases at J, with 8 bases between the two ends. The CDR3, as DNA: TGTGCCAGCAGTACGGTCCGTGAGCAGTTCTTC. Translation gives CASSTVREQFF.

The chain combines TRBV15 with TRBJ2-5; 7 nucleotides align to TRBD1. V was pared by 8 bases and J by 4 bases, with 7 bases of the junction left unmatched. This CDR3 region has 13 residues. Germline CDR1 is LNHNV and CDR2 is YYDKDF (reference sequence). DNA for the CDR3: TGTGCCACCGAAAGGGGGCGCGGAGAGACCCAGTACTTC. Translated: CATERGRGETQYF. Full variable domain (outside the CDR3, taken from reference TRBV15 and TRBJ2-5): DAMVIQNPRYQVTQFGKPVTLSCSQTLNHNVMYWYQQKSSQAPKLLFHYYDKDFNNEADTPDNFQSRRPNTSFCFLDIRSPGLGDTAMYLCATERGRGETQYFGPGTRLLVL.

CDR3 loop: CASSDRGNTEAFF. CDR3 nucleotides: TGTGCCAGCAGCGACAGGGGGAACACTGAAGCTTTCTTT. The genes are TRBV6-5 and TRBJ1-1, with 8 bases that match TRBD1. Germline values: CDR1 MNHEY, CDR2 SVGAGI. V shed 6 bases and J 1 base; nucleotides not matched to a gene: 1. The CDR3 is 13 amino acids.

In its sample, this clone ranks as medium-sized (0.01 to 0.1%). As DNA, the CDR3 is TGTGCCAGCAGCCAAGATCTCGGGGGGGGATACAATGAGCAGTTCTTC. It specifies CASSQDLGGGYNEQFF. This chain joins TRBV4-2 and TRBJ2-1; 8 nucleotides agree with TRBD2. V was pared by 0 bases and J by 4 bases, with 5 bases of the junction left unmatched. This CDR3 region has 16 residues. The V gene's germline CDR1 is LGHNA and CDR2 YNFKEQ.

In DNA form, the CDR3 reads TGCAGCGCTAAAAGCACTAGGTCCAAGACCCAGTACTTC. Translating it yields CSAKSTRSKTQYF. The rearrangement links TRBV29-1 to TRBJ2-5; D may be TRBD2 (5 bases). Germline assignment: CDR1 SQVTM and CDR2 ANQGSEA. V was cut by 7 bases and J by 6 bases, with 18 bases left in between. This CDR3 has 13 amino acids.

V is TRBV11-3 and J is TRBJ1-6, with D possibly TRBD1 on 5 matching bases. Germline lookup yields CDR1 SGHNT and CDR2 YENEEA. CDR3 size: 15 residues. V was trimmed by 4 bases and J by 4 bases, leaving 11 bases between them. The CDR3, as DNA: TGTGCCAGCAGCTCAGGGCACCCTTATAATTCACCCCTCCACTTT. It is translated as CASSSGHPYNSPLHF.

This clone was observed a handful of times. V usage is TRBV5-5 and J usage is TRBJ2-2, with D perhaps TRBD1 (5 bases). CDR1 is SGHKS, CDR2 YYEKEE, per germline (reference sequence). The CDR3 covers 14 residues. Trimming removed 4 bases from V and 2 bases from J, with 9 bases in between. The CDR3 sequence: CASSPTVNTGELFF. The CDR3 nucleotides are TGTGCCAGCAGCCCGACAGTTAACACCGGGGAGCTGTTTTTT.

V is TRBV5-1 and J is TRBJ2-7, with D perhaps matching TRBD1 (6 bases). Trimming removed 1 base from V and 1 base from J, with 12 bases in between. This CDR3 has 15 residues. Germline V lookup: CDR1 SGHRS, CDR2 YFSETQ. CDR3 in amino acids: CASSLNLQGSYEQYF. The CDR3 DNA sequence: TGCGCCAGCAGCTTGAACTTACAGGGTTCCTACGAGCAGTACTTC.

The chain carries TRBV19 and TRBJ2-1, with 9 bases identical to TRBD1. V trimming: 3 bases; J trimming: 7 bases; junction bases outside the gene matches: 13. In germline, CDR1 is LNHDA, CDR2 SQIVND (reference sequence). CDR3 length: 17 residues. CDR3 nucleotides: TGTGCCAGTAGTATGGTCGCTACCGGGACAGGGATGAATGAGCAGTTCTTC. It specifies CASSMVATGTGMNEQFF. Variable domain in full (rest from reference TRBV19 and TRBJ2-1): DGGITQSPKYLFRKEGQNVTLSCEQNLNHDAMYWYRQDPGQGLRLIYYSQIVNDFQKGDIAEGYSVSREKKESFPLTVTSAQKNPTAFYLCASSMVATGTGMNEQFFGPGTRLTVL.

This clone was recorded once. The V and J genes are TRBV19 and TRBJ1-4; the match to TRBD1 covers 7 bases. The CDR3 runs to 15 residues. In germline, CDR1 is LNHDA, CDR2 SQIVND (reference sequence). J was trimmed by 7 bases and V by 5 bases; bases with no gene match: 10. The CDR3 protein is CASSDQTGIGEKLFF. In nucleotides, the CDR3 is TGTGCCAGTAGTGACCAGACAGGGATCGGTGAAAAACTGTTTTTT.

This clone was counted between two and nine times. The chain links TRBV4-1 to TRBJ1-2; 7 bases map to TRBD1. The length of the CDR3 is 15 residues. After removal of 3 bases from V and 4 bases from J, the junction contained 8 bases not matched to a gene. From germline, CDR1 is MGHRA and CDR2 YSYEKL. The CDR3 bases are TGCGCCAGCAGCCAGGGCGGACAGGTCACCTATGGCTACACCTTC. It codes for CASSQGGQVTYGYTF.

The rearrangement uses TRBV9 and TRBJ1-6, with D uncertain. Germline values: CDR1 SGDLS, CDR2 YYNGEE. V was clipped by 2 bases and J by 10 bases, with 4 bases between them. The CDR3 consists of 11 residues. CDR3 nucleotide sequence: TGTGCCAGCAGCGTCATGTCACCCCTCCACTTT. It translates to CASSVMSPLHF.

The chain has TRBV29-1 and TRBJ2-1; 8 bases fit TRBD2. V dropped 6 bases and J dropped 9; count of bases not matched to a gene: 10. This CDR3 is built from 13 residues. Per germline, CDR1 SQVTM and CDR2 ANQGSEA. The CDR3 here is CSVEPDSGGEQFF. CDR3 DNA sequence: TGCAGCGTGGAACCTGACAGCGGGGGTGAGCAGTTCTTC.

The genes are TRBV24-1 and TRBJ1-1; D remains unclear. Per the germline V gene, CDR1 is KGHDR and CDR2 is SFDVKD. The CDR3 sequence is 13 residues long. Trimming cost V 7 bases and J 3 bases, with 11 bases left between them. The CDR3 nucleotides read TGTGCCACCAGATTCGCAGATTACACTGAAGCTTTCTTT. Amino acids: CATRFADYTEAFF.

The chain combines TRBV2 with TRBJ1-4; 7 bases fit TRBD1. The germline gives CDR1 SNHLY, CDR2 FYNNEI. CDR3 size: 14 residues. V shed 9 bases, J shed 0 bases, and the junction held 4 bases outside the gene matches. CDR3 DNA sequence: TGTGCCAGTCGGACAGGTGCAACTAATGAAAAACTGTTTTTT. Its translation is CASRTGATNEKLFF.

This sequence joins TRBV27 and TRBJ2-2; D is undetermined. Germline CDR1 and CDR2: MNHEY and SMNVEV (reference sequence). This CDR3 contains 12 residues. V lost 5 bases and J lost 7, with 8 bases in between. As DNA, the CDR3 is TGTGCCAGCAGTCTCCCAGGCGGGGAGCTGTTTTTT. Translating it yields CASSLPGGELFF.

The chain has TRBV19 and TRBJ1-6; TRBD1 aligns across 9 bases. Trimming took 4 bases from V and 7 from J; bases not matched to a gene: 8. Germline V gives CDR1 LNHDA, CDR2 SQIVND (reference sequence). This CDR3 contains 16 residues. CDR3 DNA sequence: TGTGCCAGTAGTACACAGGGGGCGCGGGGAAATTCACCCCTCCACTTT. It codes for CASSTQGARGNSPLHF. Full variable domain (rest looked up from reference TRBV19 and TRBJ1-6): DGGITQSPKYLFRKEGQNVTLSCEQNLNHDAMYWYRQDPGQGLRLIYYSQIVNDFQKGDIAEGYSVSREKKESFPLTVTSAQKNPTAFYLCASSTQGARGNSPLHFGNGTRLTVT.

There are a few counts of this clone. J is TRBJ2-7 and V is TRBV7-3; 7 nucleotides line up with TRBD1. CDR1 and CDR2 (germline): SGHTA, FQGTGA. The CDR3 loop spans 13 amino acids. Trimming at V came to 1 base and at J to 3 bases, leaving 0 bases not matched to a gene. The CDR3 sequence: CASSLNRGYEQYF. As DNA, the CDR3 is TGTGCCAGCAGCTTAAACAGGGGCTACGAGCAGTACTTC.

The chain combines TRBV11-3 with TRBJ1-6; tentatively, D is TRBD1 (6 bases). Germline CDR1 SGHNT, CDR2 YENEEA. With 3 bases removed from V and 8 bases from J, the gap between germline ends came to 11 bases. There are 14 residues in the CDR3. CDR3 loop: CASSLRTADSPLHF. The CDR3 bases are TGTGCCAGCAGCTTGAGGACAGCCGATTCACCCCTCCACTTT.

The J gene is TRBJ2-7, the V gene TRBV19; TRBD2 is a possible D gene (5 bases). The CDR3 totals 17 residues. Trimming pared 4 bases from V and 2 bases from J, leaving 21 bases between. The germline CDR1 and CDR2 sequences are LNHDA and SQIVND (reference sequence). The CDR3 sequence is CASSTLGLHGRAYEQYF. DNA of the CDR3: TGTGCCAGTAGTACCCTCGGGCTCCACGGGCGGGCCTACGAGCAGTACTTC.